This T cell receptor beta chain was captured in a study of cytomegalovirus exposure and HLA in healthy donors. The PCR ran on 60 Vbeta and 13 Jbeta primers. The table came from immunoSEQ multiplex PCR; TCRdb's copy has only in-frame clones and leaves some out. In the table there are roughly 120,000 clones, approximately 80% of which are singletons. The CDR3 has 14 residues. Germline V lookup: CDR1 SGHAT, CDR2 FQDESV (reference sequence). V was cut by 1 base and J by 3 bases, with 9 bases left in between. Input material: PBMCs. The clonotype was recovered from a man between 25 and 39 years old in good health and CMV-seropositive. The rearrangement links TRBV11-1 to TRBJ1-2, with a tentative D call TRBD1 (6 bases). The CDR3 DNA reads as TGTGCCAGCAGCTTAGGGGGGCGTCACTATGGCTACACCTTC. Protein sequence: CASSLGGRHYGYTF.